The clone carrying this T cell receptor beta chain was seen repeatedly, ten times or more. What it binds is not known. The CDR3 runs 14 residues. CDR1 is DFQATT, CDR2 SNEGSKA, per germline (reference sequence). The V and J ends lost 3 bases and 3 bases respectively, with 12 bases between them. This sample is part of a study of CD8 T cells in ankylosing spondylitis. Findings and caveats of the study: Previous work reported some of these motif variants in the synovial fluid and blood of reactive arthritis. As for the disease-linked clones, they showed a CD8+ phenotype and occurred at relatively low frequencies in peripheral blood. Eight highly homologous variants formed a TCR beta motif that appeared characteristic of ankylosing spondylitis blood. In ankylosing spondylitis patients, matched synovial fluid reportedly showed significant enrichment of disease-linked clones.

A quantitative 5'-RACE method, one with molecular barcodes, was used to make TCR beta libraries. MiXCR was run by TCRdb on the 5' RACE reads, yielding one entry per CDR3 protein. The table lists roughly 490,000 distinct CDR3 sequences, roughly 5.3% of them singletons. The sequence was collected from a male donor with ankylosing spondylitis. The sequenced sample consisted of blood, either unsorted or a sorted T cell fraction (not recorded which). V is TRBV20-1 and J is TRBJ2-1; D may be TRBD1 or TRBD2 (5 bases each). The CDR3 spells CSASLGPNYNEQFF. CDR3 coding DNA: TGCAGTGCTAGTTTGGGACCAAACTACAATGAGCAGTTCTTC.